Each of the 6 T cell receptor beta chains below was sequenced from the same sample in a study of identical twins. TCRdb redid the calling of the 5' RACE reads with MiXCR, one entry per CDR3 protein. This table has 750,000 to 950,000 distinct CDR3 sequences, roughly an eighth appearing once. The sample was also linked to a second study, of yellow fever vaccine responses in identical twins.

Source material: PBMCs. The receptors stem from a woman aged 18 to 35 in good health.

This clonotype has ten or more counts. The chain's CDR3 is CASSDVAGGTDTQYF. The CDR3 DNA is TGTGCCAGCAGTGACGTGGCGGGGGGCACAGATACGCAGTATTTT. The chain joins TRBV6-4 to TRBJ2-3, with TRBD2 identical over 7 bases. Germline V lookup: CDR1 MRHNA, CDR2 SNTAGT. This CDR3 contains 15 residues. V shed 2 bases and J 1 base; nucleotides not matched to a gene: 3.

In regard to this clonotype: A single base separates this from a much larger clone, so it may be a read error. V is TRBV28 and J is TRBJ2-3, with TRBD2 matching 8 bases. V shed 8 bases, J shed 5 bases, and the junction held 3 bases outside the gene matches. The CDR3 contains 12 residues. Germline CDR1 reads MDHEN; CDR2 reads SYDVKM. CDR3: CASGLAGDTQYF. The CDR3 bases are TGTGCCAGCGGACTAGCAGGAGATACGCAGTATTTT. Full variable domain (remainder filled in from reference TRBV28 and TRBJ2-3): DVKVTQSSRYLVKRTGEKVFLECVQDMDHENMFWYRQDPGLGLRLIYFSYDVKMKEKGDIPEGYSVSREKKERFSLILESASTNQTSMYLCASGLAGDTQYFGPGTRLTVL.

This chain connects TRBV9 to TRBJ1-1; 9 bases line up with TRBD1. J was trimmed by 9 bases and V by 4 bases; bases with no gene match: 10. Germline V lookup: CDR1 SGDLS, CDR2 YYNGEE. CDR3 length: 14 residues. The CDR3: CASSPQLDRGQAFF. CDR3 sequence (DNA): TGTGCCAGCAGCCCCCAACTGGACAGGGGTCAAGCTTTCTTT.

This clonotype was observed at least ten times. This chain links TRBV6-5 with TRBJ2-3; D is unclear. V lost 4 bases and J 0 bases, leaving 8 bases between the germline ends. Germline CDR1 MNHEY, CDR2 SVGAGI. The CDR3 is made up of 14 amino acids. CDR3 in amino acids: CASSSPLSTDTQYF. The CDR3 nucleotides read TGTGCCAGCAGTTCACCGCTTAGCACAGATACGCAGTATTTT.

This clonotype was observed a handful of times. V usage is TRBV20-1 and J usage is TRBJ2-7; either TRBD1 or TRBD2 may supply D (5 bases each). CDR1 DFQATT and CDR2 SNEGSKA come from the germline V gene (reference sequence). V was shortened by 1 base and J by 5 bases, with 6 bases between the two germline ends. This CDR3 has 11 amino acids. CDR3 DNA: TGCAGTGCTAGAGGGGGGAACGAGCAGTACTTC. It is translated as CSARGGNEQYF.

This clonotype was seen many times. The J gene is TRBJ2-3, the V gene TRBV7-3; tentative D call: TRBD1 (5 bases). Trimming took off 5 bases at V and 2 bases at J, with 23 bases between the two ends. The CDR3 is made up of 18 amino acids. Germline V gene lookup returns CDR1 SGHTA and CDR2 FQGTGA. CDR3 coding DNA: TGTGCCAGCAGCCCATCCCCCGACAGAGTCTATAACACAGATACGCAGTATTTT. Amino acid sequence: CASSPSPDRVYNTDTQYF.